Following are 3 T cell receptor beta chains from one sample sequenced in a study of shared clonotypes between healthy human individuals (dated by TCRdb to the early 2020s). The library was prepared using the immunoSEQ multiplex PCR assay. What TCRdb holds here is the immuneACCESS table cut down to in-frame rearrangements. Part of the clones is not present; checked against another copy, under half of the missing clones reflect an unresolved V gene, and the others are unexplained. The table for this sample lists about 1 million clones; about 74% of them were counted only once. 1.5% of the sample rests with the top ten. The sequenced material came from memory CD4+ T cells sorted from blood. This sample's cell subset or site label indicates: CD45RA-negative fraction. The receptor set was obtained from a young man in good health.

The V gene is TRBV19, the J gene TRBJ1-5, with a tentative D call TRBD1 (6 bases). V dropped 5 bases and J dropped 3 bases, with 11 bases sitting between them. Germline loops: CDR1 LNHDA, CDR2 SQIVND (reference sequence). The CDR3 runs 14 residues. CDR3 amino acids: CASSVQGSNQPQHF. The CDR3 bases are TGTGCCAGTAGTGTTCAGGGGTCCAATCAGCCCCAGCATTTT.

The V gene is TRBV10-1, the J gene TRBJ1-6; a weak D match, TRBD1 (5 bases). CDR1 and CDR2 (germline): WNHNN, SYGVQD (reference sequence). The CDR3 runs to 15 residues. V shed 3 bases and J shed 7 bases, with 13 bases lying between them. The CDR3 here is CASSEKGFGNSPLHF. CDR3 sequence (DNA): TGCGCCAGCAGTGAAAAGGGGTTCGGGAATTCACCCCTCCACTTT.

On this clone: This same CDR3 is encoded by further DNA sequences in the sample. The CDR3 spells CASSFGQGQETQYF. The CDR3 coding sequence is TGTGCCAGCAGCTTTGGACAGGGGCAAGAGACCCAGTACTTC. J is TRBJ2-5 and V is TRBV5-6; 9 bases map to TRBD1. V lost 2 bases to trimming and J lost 2 bases; unmatched junction nucleotides: 1. The CDR3 is 14 residues long. Germline V gene lookup returns CDR1 SGHDT and CDR2 YYEEEE.